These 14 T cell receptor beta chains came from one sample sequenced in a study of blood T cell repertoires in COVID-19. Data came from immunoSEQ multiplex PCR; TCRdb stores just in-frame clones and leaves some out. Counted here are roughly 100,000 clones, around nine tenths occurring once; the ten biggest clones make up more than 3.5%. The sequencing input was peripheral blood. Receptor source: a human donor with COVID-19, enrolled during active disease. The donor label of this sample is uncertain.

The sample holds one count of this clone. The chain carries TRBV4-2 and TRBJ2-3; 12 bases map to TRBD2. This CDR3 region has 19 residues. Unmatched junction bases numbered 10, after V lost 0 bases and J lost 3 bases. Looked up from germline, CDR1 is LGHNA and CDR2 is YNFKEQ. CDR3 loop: CASSQDRASGGAGTDTQYF. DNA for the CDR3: TGTGCCAGCAGCCAAGATAGGGCTAGCGGGGGGGCCGGGACAGATACGCAGTATTTT.

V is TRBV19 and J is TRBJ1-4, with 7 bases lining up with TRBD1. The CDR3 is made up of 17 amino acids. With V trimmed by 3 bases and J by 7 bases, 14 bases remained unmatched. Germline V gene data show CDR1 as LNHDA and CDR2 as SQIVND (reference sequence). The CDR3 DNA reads TGTGCCAGTAGTATGGACAGGAGGTTGGACCTAGGTGAAAAACTGTTTTTT. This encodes CASSMDRRLDLGEKLFF.

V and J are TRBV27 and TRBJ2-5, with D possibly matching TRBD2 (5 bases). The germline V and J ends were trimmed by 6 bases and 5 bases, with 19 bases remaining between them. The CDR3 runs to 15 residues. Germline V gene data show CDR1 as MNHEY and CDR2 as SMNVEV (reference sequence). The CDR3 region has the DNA TGTGCCAGCAGCGGGTTGGCAGACTACAAGGAGACCCAGTACTTC. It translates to CASSGLADYKETQYF.

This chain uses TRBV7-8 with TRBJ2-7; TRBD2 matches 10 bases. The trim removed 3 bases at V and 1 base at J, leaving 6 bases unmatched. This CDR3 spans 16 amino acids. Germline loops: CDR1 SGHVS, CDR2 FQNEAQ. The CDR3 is CASSLATSGPSYEQYF. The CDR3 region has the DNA TGTGCCAGCAGCTTGGCGACTAGCGGGCCTTCCTACGAGCAGTACTTC.

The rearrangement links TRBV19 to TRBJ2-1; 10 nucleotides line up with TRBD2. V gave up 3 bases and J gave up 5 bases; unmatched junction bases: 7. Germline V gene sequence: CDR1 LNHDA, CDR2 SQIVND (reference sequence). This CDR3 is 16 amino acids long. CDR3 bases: TGTGCCAGTAGTATCCAAGCGGGAGGGGGAGACAATGAGCAGTTCTTC. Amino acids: CASSIQAGGGDNEQFF.

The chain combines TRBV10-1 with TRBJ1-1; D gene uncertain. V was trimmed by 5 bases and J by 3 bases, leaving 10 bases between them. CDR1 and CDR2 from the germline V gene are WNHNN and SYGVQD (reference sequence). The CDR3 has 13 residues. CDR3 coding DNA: TGCGCCAGCAGTTTTACAGCGGACACTGAAGCTTTCTTT. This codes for CASSFTADTEAFF.

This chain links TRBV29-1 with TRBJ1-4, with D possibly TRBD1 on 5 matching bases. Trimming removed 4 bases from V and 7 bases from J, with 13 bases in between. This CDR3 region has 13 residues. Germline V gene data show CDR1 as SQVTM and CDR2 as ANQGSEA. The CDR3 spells CSVGGGKGEKLFF. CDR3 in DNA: TGCAGCGTTGGGGGGGGAAAGGGTGAAAAACTGTTTTTT.

The CDR3 protein is CASSQIDRPNTEAFF. The CDR3 nucleotides read TGTGCCAGCAGCCAGATTGACAGACCGAACACTGAAGCTTTCTTT. The chain carries TRBV5-6 and TRBJ1-1; possibly TRBD1 for D (5 bases). Germline CDR1 is SGHDT and CDR2 is YYEEEE. Trimming took 4 bases from V and 1 from J, leaving 14 bases between them. The CDR3 runs 15 residues.

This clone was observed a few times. CDR3 amino acids: CASGLAGSQETQYF. The CDR3 nucleotides are TGTGCCAGCGGACTAGCGGGGAGTCAAGAGACCCAGTACTTC. V gene TRBV6-5 combines with J gene TRBJ2-5; 12 bases are a match to TRBD2. The CDR3 has 14 residues. The V gene's germline CDR1 is MNHEY and CDR2 SVGAGI. Trimming took 8 bases from V and 2 from J; bases not matched to a gene: 3.

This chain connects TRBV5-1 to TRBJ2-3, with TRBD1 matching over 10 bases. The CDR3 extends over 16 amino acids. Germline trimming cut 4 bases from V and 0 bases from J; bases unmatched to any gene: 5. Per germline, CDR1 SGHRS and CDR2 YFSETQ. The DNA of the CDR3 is TGCGCCAGCAGCACCCTGGGACAGGGGAGCACAGATACGCAGTATTTT. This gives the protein CASSTLGQGSTDTQYF.

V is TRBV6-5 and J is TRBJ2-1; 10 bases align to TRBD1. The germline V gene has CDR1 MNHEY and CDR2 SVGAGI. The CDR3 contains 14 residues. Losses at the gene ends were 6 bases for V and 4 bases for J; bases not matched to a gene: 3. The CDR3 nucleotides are TGTGCCAGCAGCCCGGGACAGGGGTACAATGAGCAGTTCTTC. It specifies CASSPGQGYNEQFF.

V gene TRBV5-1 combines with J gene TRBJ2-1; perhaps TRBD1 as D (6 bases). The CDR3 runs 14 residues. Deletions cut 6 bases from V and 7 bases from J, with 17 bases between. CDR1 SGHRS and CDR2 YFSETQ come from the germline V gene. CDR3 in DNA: TGCGCCAGCACCCTCGGGACAAATTCTAATGAGCAGTTCTTC. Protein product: CASTLGTNSNEQFF.

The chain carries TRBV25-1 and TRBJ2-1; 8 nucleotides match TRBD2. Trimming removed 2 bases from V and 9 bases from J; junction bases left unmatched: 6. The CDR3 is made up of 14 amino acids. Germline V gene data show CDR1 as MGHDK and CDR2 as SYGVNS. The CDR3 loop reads CASSEAGGRREQFF. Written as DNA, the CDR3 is TGTGCCAGCAGTGAAGCGGGAGGACGACGTGAGCAGTTCTTC.

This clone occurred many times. CDR3 amino acids: CASRSGGAGYGYTF. CDR3 sequence (DNA): TGTGCCAGCCGCTCGGGAGGGGCCGGTTATGGCTACACCTTC. The rearrangement uses TRBV7-9 and TRBJ1-2; the D gene is possibly TRBD1 (5 bases). Trimming cost V 8 bases and J 5 bases, with 18 bases left between them. The CDR3 consists of 14 residues. Germline V CDR1 and CDR2: SEHNR, FQNEAQ (reference sequence). Complete variable domain (other parts from reference TRBV7-9 and TRBJ1-2): DTGVSQNPRHKITKRGQNVTFRCDPISEHNRLYWYRQTLGQGPEFLTYFQNEAQLEKSRLLSDRFSAERPKGSFSTLEIQRTEQGDSAMYLCASRSGGAGYGYTFGSGTRLTVV.